This T cell receptor beta chain came from a study of long-term antiretroviral therapy in people with HIV. At the survey level, the v3.0 immunoSEQ assay was run. Method: immunoSEQ multiplex PCR; TCRdb's copy keeps in-frame clones and lacks some. Of about 20,000 clones in the sample, 75% to 95% were seen once. Everyone in the study who had HIV was treated in the United States. General study findings and limits: Blood was collected between about 2004 and 2017, possibly under older ART regimens. Clones showing expansion before ART dominated the repertoire at all time points. Relative to transplant donor controls, diversity remained lower despite increasing after ART.

This CDR3 has 14 amino acids. Germline trimming cut 4 bases from V and 7 bases from J; bases unmatched to any gene: 7. Per germline, CDR1 SGHRS and CDR2 YFSETQ. As regards this clone: Its antigen is currently unknown.

This receptor was identified in a woman aged 25 to 39 with HIV. The rearrangement links TRBV5-1 to TRBJ1-2, with 10 bases fitting TRBD1. The sample here was unsorted PBMCs, taken 4.4 years before starting antiretroviral therapy. As DNA, the CDR3 is TGCGCCAGCAGCGGGGGACAGGGGAACGGTGGCTACACCTTC. As protein: CASSGGQGNGGYTF.